This record looks at one T cell receptor (beta chain) sequence and its context. No antigen is known for it. The input lacks base qualities; no much larger clone sits a single base away. The time point tag for this specimen amounts to: about 28 days (+/-7) after the second vaccine dose. AZD1222 recipients with second doses at about 4 weeks or about 12 weeks were pooled, because spike-specific TCR depth and breadth did not differ between schedules. The vaccinee samples were drawn from two UK trials, COV001 and COV002, one of which was a single-blind randomized controlled phase 2/3 trial testing AZD1222 (ChAdOx1 nCoV-19) in healthy adults. For TCRbeta chain sequencing, PBMC samples from trial participants were taken at day 0 and at day 28 after the second dose. The CDR3 regions of human TCRbeta chains were subjected to immunosequencing. The original methods were these. Repertoire TCRs were matched against a reference library of SARS-CoV-2-specific TCRs generated with the MIRA antigen-specificity platform. Breadth meant the fraction of unique TCRs that were SARS-CoV-2-associated, whereas depth meant the fraction of total T cells that were SARS-CoV-2-associated. Using the MIRA data, every spike-specific TCR was mapped to the spike region that the TCR reacted to and assigned to either a CD4 or a CD8 class. Log10-transformed breadth and depth values were compared by one-way ANOVA with Sidak's multiple comparisons tests. Held by TCRdb, this immuneACCESS table contains in-frame sequences only and omits some clones. Under half of the omission traces to an unresolved V gene where checked; the cause of the rest is unknown. The D gene and trimming were derived from the DNA, and the V and J assignments and clone size from that table. This sample has some 150,000 clones in its table, and around 90% of those were observed once. The ten largest clones add up to under 2% of the sample.

V drops 1 base and J drops 12 bases, leaving 13 bases in between. From its cysteine to its phenylalanine, the CDR3 spans 13 amino acids. The retained sequence is limited to the CDR3, 39 bases, with the frame set at the first base. CDR1 and CDR2 are read off the germline V gene as SGHTA and FQGNSA. The data were obtained in a study of T cell responses to AZD1222 COVID-19 vaccine (dated by TCRdb to about 2021). Regarding the research as a whole: A total of 233 trial participants underwent TCR sequencing, of whom some 210 received two doses of AZD1222 and some 26 received two doses of the MenACWY control vaccine. Enrollment into the trials was organized by age into subgroups of 18-55, 56-69 and 70-plus years, and those subgroups contained roughly 150, 30 and 60 TCR-sequenced participants, respectively. Broader findings and caveats from the paper: CD4 TCRs associated with the vaccine covered the entire spike protein, and the dominant responses were in regions 160-218 and 743-854. No day 14 peak-response samples were available, so repertoires were characterized only after the peak T cell response. Epitopes outside the regions mutated in the B.1.351 and B.1.1.7 variants were reportedly recognized by nearly half of the unique spike-specific TCRs. Participants were mostly white British and included more females than males, and it was suggested by the authors that clonal diversity may have been underestimated. Conclusions about previously exposed vaccinees were limited because only 6 or 7 AZD1222 recipients were SARS-CoV-2 seropositive at baseline. After two AZD1222 doses, spike-specific TCR breadth and depth were significantly higher than at day 0 and than in MenACWY recipients. In the small 56-69-year group, the increase in depth fell short of significance, most likely because of low power.

The sequence was collected from an adult who received the AZD1222 COVID-19 vaccine. The specimen was peripheral blood, collected 28 days after the second AZD1222 dose. The chain is assembled from TRBV7-2 and TRBJ2-1; TRBD2 might be the D gene, on 6 matching bases. The nucleotide sequence is given as TGTGCCAGCAGCTTAGGCGGCGGGAAAACGCAGTTCTTC. It specifies CASSLGGGKTQFF.